The 6 T cell receptor beta chains below all came from one sample that was sequenced in a study of identical twins. MiXCR was run by TCRdb on the 5' RACE reads, yielding one entry per CDR3 protein. The table records 600,000 to 700,000 distinct CDR3 sequences, around 20% of them present only once. The same data also contributed to another study, on T cells expressing NK-cell markers.

The sample taken for sequencing was PBMCs. The receptors originated from a woman under 30 in good health.

In its sample, this clonotype was seen many times. The rearrangement uses TRBV6-5 and TRBJ2-1; weak D call: TRBD1 (8 bases). CDR1 is MNHEY, CDR2 SVGAGI, per germline. The CDR3 is 13 residues long. V gave up 4 bases and J gave up 7 bases, with 11 bases separating them. The CDR3 region has the DNA TGTGCCAGCAGTTCACAGGGGGGGAATGAGCAGTTCTTC. This codes for CASSSQGGNEQFF.

This clonotype was observed a handful of times. This chain joins TRBV20-1 and TRBJ2-5, with 7 positions matching TRBD2. Germline trimming cut 5 bases from V and 6 bases from J; bases unmatched to any gene: 9. This CDR3 spans 13 amino acids. Germline V gene data show CDR1 as DFQATT and CDR2 as SNEGSKA (reference sequence). In nucleotides, the CDR3 is TGCAGTGCTCGGGACTATCAGACCCAGACCCAGTACTTC. The encoded protein is CSARDYQTQTQYF.

This CDR3 reads CASSSRPAREQFF. The CDR3 DNA reads as TGTGCCAGCAGCTCGCGACCCGCCCGGGAGCAGTTCTTC. The chain combines TRBV5-8 with TRBJ2-1; D is undetermined. The CDR3 loop spans 13 amino acids. Trimming removed 3 bases from V and 10 bases from J, with 14 bases in between. Germline CDR1 is SGHTS and CDR2 is YDEGEE.

There are many counts of this clonotype. The chain links TRBV9 to TRBJ2-3, with a possible D match to TRBD2 (6 bases). The CDR3 totals 16 residues. Trimming pared 4 bases from V and 1 base from J, leaving 16 bases between. Germline loops: CDR1 SGDLS, CDR2 YYNGEE. The CDR3 spells CASSPPDSSGTDTQYF. The DNA for the CDR3 is TGTGCCAGCAGCCCGCCGGATTCTAGCGGCACAGATACGCAGTATTTT.

This clonotype was observed at least ten times. The chain recombines TRBV20-1 with TRBJ2-3, with 11 bases lining up with TRBD2. The germline V gene has CDR1 DFQATT and CDR2 SNEGSKA (reference sequence). Trimming removed 5 bases from V and 5 bases from J; junction bases left unmatched: 9. This CDR3 comprises 15 residues. For the CDR3, the DNA is TGCAGTGCTCCCCCTCCCCTAGCGGGAGGAGATACGCAGTATTTT. Protein product: CSAPPPLAGGDTQYF.

This clonotype was recorded a few times. This sequence joins TRBV20-1 and TRBJ1-2; the match to TRBD1 covers 10 bases. The J segment lost 5 bases and the V segment lost 8 bases, leaving 20 bases of the junction unmatched. This CDR3 is 17 amino acids long. The germline CDR1 and CDR2 sequences are DFQATT and SNEGSKA (reference sequence). The CDR3 sequence is CSSKSTGTGDNGYGYTF. The CDR3 DNA follows: TGCAGTTCCAAAAGCACCGGGACAGGGGATAATGGATATGGCTACACCTTC.